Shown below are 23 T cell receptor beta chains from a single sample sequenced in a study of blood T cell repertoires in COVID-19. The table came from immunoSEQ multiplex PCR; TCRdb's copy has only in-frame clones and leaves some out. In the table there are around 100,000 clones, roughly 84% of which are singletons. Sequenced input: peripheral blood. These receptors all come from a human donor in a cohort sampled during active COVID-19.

DNA for the CDR3: TGTGCCAGCAGCTTAGCGGTCCTGTCTAGCGGGGGGCCCAACACCGGGGAGCTGTTTTTT. It codes for CASSLAVLSSGGPNTGELFF. This chain connects TRBV7-6 to TRBJ2-2; 11 positions agree with TRBD2. The CDR3 extends over 20 amino acids. Germline CDR1 is SGHVS and CDR2 is FNYEAQ. V was pared by 0 bases and J by 2 bases, with 11 bases of the junction left unmatched. The whole variable domain, remainder taken from reference TRBV7-6 and TRBJ2-2, is GAGVSQSPRYKVTKRGQDVALRCDPISGHVSLYWYRQALGQGPEFLTYFNYEAQQDKSGLPNDRFSAERPEGSISTLTIQRTEQRDSAMYRCASSLAVLSSGGPNTGELFFGEGSRLTVL.

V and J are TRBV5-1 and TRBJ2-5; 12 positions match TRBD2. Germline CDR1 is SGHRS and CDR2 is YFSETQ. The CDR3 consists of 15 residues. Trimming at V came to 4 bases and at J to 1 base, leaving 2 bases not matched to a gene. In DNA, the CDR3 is TGCGCCAGCAGCACACTAGCGGGGGGCCAAGAGACCCAGTACTTC. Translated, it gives CASSTLAGGQETQYF.

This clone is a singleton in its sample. The CDR3 loop reads CASSLGQPLDTQYF. The CDR3 DNA reads as TGCGCCAGCAGCTTGGGACAGCCTCTCGATACGCAGTATTTT. This rearrangement joins TRBV5-1 to TRBJ2-3; D is possibly TRBD1 (5 bases). V was pared by 0 bases and J by 6 bases, with 11 bases between. The CDR3 sequence is 14 residues long. Germline loops: CDR1 SGHRS, CDR2 YFSETQ. The complete variable domain, with remaining parts taken from reference TRBV5-1 and TRBJ2-3, reads KAGVTQTPRYLIKTRGQQVTLSCSPISGHRSVSWYQQTPGQGLQFLFEYFSETQRNKGNFPGRFSGRQFSNSRSEMNVSTLELGDSALYLCASSLGQPLDTQYFGPGTRLTVL.

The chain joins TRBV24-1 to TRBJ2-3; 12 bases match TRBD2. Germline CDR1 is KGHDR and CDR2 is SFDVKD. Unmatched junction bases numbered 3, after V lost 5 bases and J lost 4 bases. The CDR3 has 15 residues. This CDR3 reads CATSVTSGGSDTQYF. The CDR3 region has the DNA TGTGCCACCAGTGTGACTAGCGGGGGTTCAGATACGCAGTATTTT.

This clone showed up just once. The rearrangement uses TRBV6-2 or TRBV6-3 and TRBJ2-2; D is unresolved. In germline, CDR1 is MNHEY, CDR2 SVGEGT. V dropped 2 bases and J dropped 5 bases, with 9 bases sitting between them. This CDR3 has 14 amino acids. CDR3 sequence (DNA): TGTGCCAGCAGTTACGTCGGTAGTACCGGGGAGCTGTTTTTT. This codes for CASSYVGSTGELFF.

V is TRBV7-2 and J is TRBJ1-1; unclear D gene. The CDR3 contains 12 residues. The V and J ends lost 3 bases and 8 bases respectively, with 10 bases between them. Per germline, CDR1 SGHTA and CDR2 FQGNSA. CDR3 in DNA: TGTGCCAGCAGCTTTTCAGCGGGGGAAGCTTTCTTT. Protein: CASSFSAGEAFF.

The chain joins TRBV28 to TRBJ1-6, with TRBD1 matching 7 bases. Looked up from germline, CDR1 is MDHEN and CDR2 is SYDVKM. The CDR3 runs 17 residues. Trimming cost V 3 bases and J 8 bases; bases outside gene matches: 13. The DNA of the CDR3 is TGTGCCAGCAGTTTGTTTAGGGGGCGCACGGGAGATTCACCCCTCCACTTT. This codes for CASSLFRGRTGDSPLHF. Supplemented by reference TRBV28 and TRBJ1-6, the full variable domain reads DVKVTQSSRYLVKRTGEKVFLECVQDMDHENMFWYRQDPGLGLRLIYFSYDVKMKEKGDIPEGYSVSREKKERFSLILESASTNQTSMYLCASSLFRGRTGDSPLHFGNGTRLTVT.

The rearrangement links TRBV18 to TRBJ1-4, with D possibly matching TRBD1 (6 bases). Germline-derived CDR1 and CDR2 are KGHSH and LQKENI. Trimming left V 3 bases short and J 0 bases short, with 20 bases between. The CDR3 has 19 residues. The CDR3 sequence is CASSPTIGQTITTNEKLFF. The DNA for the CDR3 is TGTGCCAGCTCACCGACAATTGGACAGACAATAACAACTAATGAAAAACTGTTTTTT. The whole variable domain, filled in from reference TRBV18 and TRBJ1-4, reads NAGVMQNPRHLVRRRGQEARLRCSPMKGHSHVYWYRQLPEEGLKFMVYLQKENIIDESGMPKERFSAEFPKEGPSILRIQQVVRGDSAAYFCASSPTIGQTITTNEKLFFGSGTQLSVL.

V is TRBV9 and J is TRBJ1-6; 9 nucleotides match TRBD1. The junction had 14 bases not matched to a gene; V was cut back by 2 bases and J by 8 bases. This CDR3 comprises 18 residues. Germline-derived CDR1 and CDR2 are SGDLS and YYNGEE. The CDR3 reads CASSVGPRTGQGDSPLHF. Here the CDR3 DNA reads TGTGCCAGCAGCGTCGGCCCCCGCACGGGACAGGGAGATTCACCCCTCCACTTT.

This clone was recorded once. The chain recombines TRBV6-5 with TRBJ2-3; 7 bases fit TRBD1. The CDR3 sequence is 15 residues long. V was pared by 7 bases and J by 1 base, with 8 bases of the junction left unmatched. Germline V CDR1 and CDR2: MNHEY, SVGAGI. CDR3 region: CASTGQMLGTDTQYF. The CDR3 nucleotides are TGTGCCAGCACGGGACAGATGCTGGGCACAGATACGCAGTATTTT.

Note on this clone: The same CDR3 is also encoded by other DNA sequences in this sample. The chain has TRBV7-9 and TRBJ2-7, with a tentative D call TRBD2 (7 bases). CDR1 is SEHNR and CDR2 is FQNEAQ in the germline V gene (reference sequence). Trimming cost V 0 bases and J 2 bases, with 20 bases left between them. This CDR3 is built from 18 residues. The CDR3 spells CASSLAEWGRGKTYEQYF. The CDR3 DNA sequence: TGTGCCAGCAGCTTAGCGGAGTGGGGGCGGGGGAAAACCTACGAGCAGTACTTC.

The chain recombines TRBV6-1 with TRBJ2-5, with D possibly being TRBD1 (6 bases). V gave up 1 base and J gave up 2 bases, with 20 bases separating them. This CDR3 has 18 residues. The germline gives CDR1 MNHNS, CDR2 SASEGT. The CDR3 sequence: CASSEGLLGQGLQETQYF. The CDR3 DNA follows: TGTGCCAGCAGTGAAGGCCTTCTGGGGCAGGGGCTTCAAGAGACCCAGTACTTC.

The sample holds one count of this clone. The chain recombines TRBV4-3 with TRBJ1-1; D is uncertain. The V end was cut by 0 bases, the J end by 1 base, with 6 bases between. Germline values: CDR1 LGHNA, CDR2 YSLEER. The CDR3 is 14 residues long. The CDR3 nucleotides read TGCGCCAGCAGCCAAGATCGGGGGAACACTGAAGCTTTCTTT. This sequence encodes CASSQDRGNTEAFF.

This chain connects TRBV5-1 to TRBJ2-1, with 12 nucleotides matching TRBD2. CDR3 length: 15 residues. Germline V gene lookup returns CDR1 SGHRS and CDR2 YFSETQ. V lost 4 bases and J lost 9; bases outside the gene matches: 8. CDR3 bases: TGCGCCAGCAGCCCCGGACTAGCGGGGTCTGGTGAGCAGTTCTTC. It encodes CASSPGLAGSGEQFF.

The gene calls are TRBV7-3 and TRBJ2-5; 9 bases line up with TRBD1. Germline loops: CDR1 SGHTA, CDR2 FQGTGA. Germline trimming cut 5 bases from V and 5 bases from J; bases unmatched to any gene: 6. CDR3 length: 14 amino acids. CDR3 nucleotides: TGTGCCAGCAGCCCGACAGGGGGGGCGGAGACCCAGTACTTC. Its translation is CASSPTGGAETQYF.

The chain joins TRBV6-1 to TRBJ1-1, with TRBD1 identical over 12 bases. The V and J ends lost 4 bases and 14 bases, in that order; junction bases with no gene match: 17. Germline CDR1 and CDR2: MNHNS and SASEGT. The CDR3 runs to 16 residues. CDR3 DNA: TGTGCCAGCAGTGCTATGCCGGGACAGGGGGCGATGGGTGCCTTCTTT. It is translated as CASSAMPGQGAMGAFF.

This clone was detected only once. The CDR3 region has the DNA TGTGCCAGCAGTTGGACTAGCGTTCCGACCCAGTACTTC. This sequence encodes CASSWTSVPTQYF. V and J are TRBV28 and TRBJ2-5; the match to TRBD2 covers 9 bases. With V trimmed by 4 bases and J by 7 bases, 4 bases remained unmatched. The length of the CDR3 is 13 residues. The germline gives CDR1 MDHEN, CDR2 SYDVKM. Full variable domain (remainder filled in from reference TRBV28 and TRBJ2-5): DVKVTQSSRYLVKRTGEKVFLECVQDMDHENMFWYRQDPGLGLRLIYFSYDVKMKEKGDIPEGYSVSREKKERFSLILESASTNQTSMYLCASSWTSVPTQYFGPGTRLLVL.

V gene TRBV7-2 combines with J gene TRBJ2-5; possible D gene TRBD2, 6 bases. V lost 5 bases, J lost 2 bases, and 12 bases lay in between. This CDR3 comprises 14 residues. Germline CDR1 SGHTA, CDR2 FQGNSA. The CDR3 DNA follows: TGTGCCAGCAGCCCCGGGGGACGGCAAGAGACCCAGTACTTC. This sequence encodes CASSPGGRQETQYF.

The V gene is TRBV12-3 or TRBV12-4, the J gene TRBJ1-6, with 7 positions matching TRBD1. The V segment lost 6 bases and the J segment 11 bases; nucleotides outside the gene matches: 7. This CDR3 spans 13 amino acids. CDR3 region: CASRPEQGTPLHF. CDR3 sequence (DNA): TGTGCCAGCAGGCCAGAACAGGGGACACCCCTCCACTTT.

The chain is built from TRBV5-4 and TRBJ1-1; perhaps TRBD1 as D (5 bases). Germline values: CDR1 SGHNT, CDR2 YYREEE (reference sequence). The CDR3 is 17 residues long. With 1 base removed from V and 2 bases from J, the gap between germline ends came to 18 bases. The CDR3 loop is CASSLSISGFSNTEAFF. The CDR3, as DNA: TGTGCCAGCAGCTTGTCGATATCAGGGTTCAGTAACACTGAAGCTTTCTTT.

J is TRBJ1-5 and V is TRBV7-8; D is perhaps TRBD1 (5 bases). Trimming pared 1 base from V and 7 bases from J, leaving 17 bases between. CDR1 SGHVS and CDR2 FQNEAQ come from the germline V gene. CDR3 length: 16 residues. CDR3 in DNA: TGTGCCAGCAGCTTAGTTAGGTTTGTGGCAGGGCAGCCCCAGCATTTT. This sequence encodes CASSLVRFVAGQPQHF.

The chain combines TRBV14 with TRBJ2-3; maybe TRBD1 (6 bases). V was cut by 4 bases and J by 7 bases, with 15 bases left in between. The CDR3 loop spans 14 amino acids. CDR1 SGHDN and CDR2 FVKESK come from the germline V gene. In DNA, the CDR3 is TGTGCCAGCAGCCGAGACCAGGGGTTCCATACGCAGTATTTT. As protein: CASSRDQGFHTQYF.

The CDR3 is CASSQASSGGADTQYF. CDR3 DNA sequence: TGTGCCAGCAGCCAAGCTTCCAGCGGGGGGGCAGATACGCAGTATTTT. This chain connects TRBV4-2 to TRBJ2-3, with 10 bases aligning to TRBD2. Germline CDR1 reads LGHNA; CDR2 reads YNFKEQ. The V and J ends lost 1 base and 4 bases, in that order; junction bases with no gene match: 5. This CDR3 region has 16 residues.